This T cell receptor beta chain was identified in a study of early T cells in non-severe SARS-CoV-2 infection (dated by TCRdb to the early 2020s). With regard to the full study: Bulk RNA from unsorted whole blood was used for TCR sequencing, so alpha and beta chains could not be paired.

This was a case-control study nested in a cohort of healthcare workers in London, UK, who had nasopharyngeal swab PCR tests and blood samples taken every week. Healthcare workers were recruited during the week of the UK lockdown, between 23 and 31 March 2020, and followed weekly for up to about 15 weeks. What the study reported, not specific to this receptor: Matching against VDJdb was skewed toward anti-spike CD8 responses, likely underestimated virus-specific expansions, and missed private and CD4 specificities.

This clonotype has only a few counts. What antigen it recognizes has not been identified. Base qualities are not at hand, and no much larger clone is one base apart. Libraries came from 5' RACE. The instrument was a NextSeq 500. To correct for sequencing error and PCR bias, the TCR library protocol tagged individual cDNA molecules with unique molecular identifiers. Both TCR alpha and beta chains were sequenced, and tight co-correlation was observed between alpha and beta sequence abundances in each sample. Per the source publication's procedure: Decombinator V4 was used to annotate TCR sequences for V gene, J gene and CDR3. TCRs were defined as expanded if a significant change between any two time points was detected under a Poisson model with p below 0.0001. TCR abundances were normalised to the total number of TCRs sequenced per sample and were expressed as counts per million. TRAV1-2 paired with TRAJ12, TRAJ20 or TRAJ33 defined MAIT TCRs, while TRAV10 paired with TRAJ18 defined iNKT TCRs. VDJdb, accessed 1 November 2021, was searched for CMV, EBV and SARS-CoV-2 annotated TCRs, with TCRs annotated for multiple antigens excluded. The public sequencing data were trimmed at Q25 with fastp and processed into clonotypes with MiXCR by TCRdb, which kept only in-frame beta chains. Here each entry gathers all rows of one CDR3 protein and keeps the most common genes and DNA. None of the V and J calls come from the authors' own analysis; TCRdb made them. The sample table contains more than 85,000 distinct CDR3 sequences; only one count was recorded for 10% to 15% of them. The ten top clones hold approximately 4% of the sample.

CDR1 SQVTM and CDR2 ANQGSEA are derived from the germline V gene. Measured from the cysteine to the phenylalanine, the CDR3 is 13 residues long. The read is trimmed to its CDR3 DNA, 39 bases read in frame from base 1. V loses 8 bases of germline sequence and J loses 4 bases, and the interval between the two ends is 17 bases. The sample here was whole blood, taken at baseline. Here the chain combines TRBV29-1 and TRBJ1-2; TRBD1 is a possible D gene, resting on 6 matching bases. This receptor was taken from an adult who was a healthcare worker with PCR-confirmed SARS-CoV-2 infection or an uninfected control (not recorded which). The DNA sequence is TGCAGCTCCCGGGAGGGGGGAGGCTATGGCTACACCTTC. Translated, it reads CSSREGGGYGYTF.